Below, one TCR beta chain is given with its context. Its antigen is not identified. At one boundary the junction diverges from the germline segment, which might be a read error. The data belong to a study of OX40 agonist ivuxolimab in advanced cancers. In the study overall: Three patients, one with hepatocellular carcinoma and two with cutaneous melanoma, achieved partial responses.

Profiling relied on immunoSEQ multiplex PCR, and the TCRdb table lists in-frame clones only, not all of them. The repertoire holds 30,000 to 40,000 clones, 89% seen once, with roughly 9.1% in the top ten. Individuals having autoimmune disease history or systemic immunosuppression were not enrolled. From germline, CDR1 is SGHTA and CDR2 FQGNSA. CDR3 length: 13 amino acids. General study points: Part of the nonresponder group also had normalized T-cell clonal expansion that was low. More expanded clones were seen, on average, in CD8+ T cells than in CD4+.

Here the sequenced sample was CD4+ or CD8+ T cells sorted from blood, taken in a trial of the OX40 agonist ivuxolimab. This chain joins TRBV7-2 and TRBJ1-5; D not certain. This TCR was recovered from an adult with an advanced solid tumor such as melanoma, head and neck, liver or kidney cancer. The CDR3 sequence: CASSPEQDQAQHF. CDR3 DNA sequence: TGTGCCAGCAGCCCCGAACAAGATCAGGCCCAGCATTTT.